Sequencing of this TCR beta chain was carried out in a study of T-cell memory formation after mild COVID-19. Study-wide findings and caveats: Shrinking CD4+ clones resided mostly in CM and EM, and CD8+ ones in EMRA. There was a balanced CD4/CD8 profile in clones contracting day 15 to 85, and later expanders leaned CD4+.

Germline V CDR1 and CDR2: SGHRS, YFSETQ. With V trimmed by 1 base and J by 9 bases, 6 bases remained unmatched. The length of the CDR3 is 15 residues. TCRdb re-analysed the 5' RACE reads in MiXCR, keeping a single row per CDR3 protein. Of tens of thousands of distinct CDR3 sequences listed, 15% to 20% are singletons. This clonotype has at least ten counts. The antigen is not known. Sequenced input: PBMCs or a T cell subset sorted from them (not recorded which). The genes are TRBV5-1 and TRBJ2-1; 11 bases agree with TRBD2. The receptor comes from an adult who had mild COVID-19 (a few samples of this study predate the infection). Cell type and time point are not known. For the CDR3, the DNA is TGCGCCAGCAGCTTGTTAGCGGGGGGGCCCGGTGAGCAGTTCTTC. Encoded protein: CASSLLAGGPGEQFF.